Listed here is a single T cell receptor beta chain. The antigen is undetermined. Compared with germline, one end of the junction differs, possibly owing to a read error. The sample holds other DNA sequences that translate to the same CDR3. This sample was taken from a study of OX40 agonist ivuxolimab in advanced cancers. Study-wide background: Each patient was given ivuxolimab into a vein every 2 weeks, at 0.01 to 10 mg/kg.

Study results and limitations: CD8+ T cells averaged more expanded clones than CD4+.

CDR3 length equals 13 residues. CDR1 and CDR2 from the germline V gene are SNHLY and FYNNEI. Sequencing was performed with immunoSEQ multiplex PCR; in TCRdb, only in-frame clones are kept and a portion is missing. The sample records 66,000 or so clones, less than 85% being singletons. Sequencing was performed on CD4+ or CD8+ T cells sorted from blood, taken in a trial of the OX40 agonist ivuxolimab. The chain carries TRBV2 and TRBJ2-7, with D perhaps TRBD1 or TRBD2 (5 bases each). The clonotype was recovered from an adult with an advanced solid tumor such as melanoma, head and neck, liver or kidney cancer. This CDR3 reads CASSGVGDYEQYF. In DNA, the CDR3 is TGTGCTAGCAGTGGGGTGGGGGACTACGAGCAGTACTTC.